This T cell receptor (beta chain) was retrieved from a study of beta chain features in type 1 diabetes. V dropped 4 bases and J dropped 2 bases, with 17 bases sitting between them. CDR3 length equals 15 residues. Germline V CDR1 and CDR2: GTSNPN, SVGIG (reference sequence). A remark on this clone: Its specificity is not known.

cDNA synthesis used the whole RNA isolate, giving expressed TCRB sequences. Clones were read by immunoSEQ multiplex PCR, and TCRdb kept only the in-frame ones, dropping some. The sample records 600,000 to 750,000 clones, roughly 12% being singletons. Over 95% purity was reached by all sorted populations. Study findings and constraints: These data did not resolve whether HLA type affects TCRB rearrangement. Patients with Type 1 diabetes showed moderately but significantly shorter TCRB CDR3s in all four CD4+ subsets. Within patients, naive, central memory and Treg TCRB repertoires seemed more similar than within healthy donors.

Sequencing input: naive CD4+ T cells from blood. The gene calls are TRBV30 and TRBJ2-5; D unclear. This TCR was sampled from a man younger than 40 with type 1 diabetes. For the CDR3, the DNA is TGTGCCTGGACCCGCTGGGAAAGTCAGCAAGAGACCCAGTACTTC. Protein: CAWTRWESQQETQYF.